Listed below are T cell receptor beta chains from one sample, sequenced in a study of blood T cell repertoires in COVID-19. This table comes from immunoSEQ multiplex PCR, and its TCRdb copy is limited to in-frame clones, with some not included. The sample carries approximately 100,000 clones, roughly four fifths recorded once. Source material: peripheral blood. These receptor sequences come from a woman aged 80 or over with active or convalescent COVID-19. Both conserved end residues are part of each CDR3. The order of the fields is J gene, clone size, D gene, V gene, CDR3 protein, CDR3 DNA. The D gene is left open where the match is weak. The size of a clone is reported for some rows only, either as once, few or many, or as a class for expanded clones.

j_call: TRBJ1-5; clone_size: once; d_call: TRBD1; v_call: TRBV5-1; cdr3_aa: CASSLGTGANQPQHF; cdr3_nt: TGCGCCAGCAGCCTCGGGACAGGGGCCAATCAGCCCCAGCATTTT
j_call: TRBJ2-1; clone_size: .; d_call: .; v_call: TRBV5-5; cdr3_aa: CASSLGPDNEQFF; cdr3_nt: TGTGCCAGCAGCTTGGGTCCAGACAATGAGCAGTTCTTC
j_call: TRBJ1-1; clone_size: .; d_call: .; v_call: TRBV4-2; cdr3_aa: CASSQARGNTEAFF; cdr3_nt: TGTGCCAGCAGCCAAGCTAGGGGGAACACTGAAGCTTTCTTT
j_call: TRBJ1-1; clone_size: .; d_call: .; v_call: TRBV5-3; cdr3_aa: CARSMGAPVILWNTEAFF; cdr3_nt: TGTGCCAGAAGTATGGGGGCCCCAGTGATTCTCTGGAACACTGAAGCTTTCTTT
j_call: TRBJ2-3; clone_size: few; d_call: .; v_call: TRBV3-1/TRBV3-2; cdr3_aa: CASSQKSIDTQYF; cdr3_nt: TGTGCCAGCAGCCAGAAGAGCATAGATACGCAGTATTTT
j_call: TRBJ1-6; clone_size: .; d_call: .; v_call: TRBV28; cdr3_aa: CASRSLGSSYNSPLHF; cdr3_nt: TGTGCCAGCAGATCCTTGGGGAGCTCCTATAATTCACCCCTCCACTTT
j_call: TRBJ1-1; clone_size: .; d_call: .; v_call: TRBV19; cdr3_aa: CASSMSGVVNTEAFF; cdr3_nt: TGTGCCAGTAGTATGTCAGGGGTTGTGAACACTGAAGCTTTCTTT
j_call: TRBJ2-4; clone_size: .; d_call: TRBD1; v_call: TRBV28; cdr3_aa: CASSLPTGGRNIQYF; cdr3_nt: TGTGCCAGCAGTTTGCCGACAGGGGGTAGAAACATTCAGTACTTC
j_call: TRBJ1-4; clone_size: .; d_call: .; v_call: TRBV18; cdr3_aa: CASSPSSATNEKLFF; cdr3_nt: TGTGCCAGCTCTCCGTCAAGCGCAACTAATGAAAAACTGTTTTTT
j_call: TRBJ1-3; clone_size: few; d_call: .; v_call: TRBV9; cdr3_aa: CASSVARETSGNTIYF; cdr3_nt: TGTGCCAGCAGCGTAGCGCGGGAGACCTCTGGAAACACCATATATTTT
j_call: TRBJ2-6; clone_size: .; d_call: .; v_call: TRBV5-1; cdr3_aa: CASSWGQGGTGANVLTF; cdr3_nt: TGCGCCAGCAGCTGGGGGCAGGGGGGCACTGGGGCCAACGTCCTGACTTTC
j_call: TRBJ1-6; clone_size: .; d_call: .; v_call: TRBV6-6; cdr3_aa: CASYSQGSLPLHF; cdr3_nt: TGTGCCAGCTACAGTCAGGGATCGCTACCCCTCCACTTT
j_call: TRBJ1-1; clone_size: .; d_call: TRBD1; v_call: TRBV19; cdr3_aa: CASSGQGAMNTEAFF; cdr3_nt: TGTGCCAGTAGTGGACAGGGGGCTATGAACACTGAAGCTTTCTTT
j_call: TRBJ1-3; clone_size: .; d_call: .; v_call: TRBV10-3; cdr3_aa: CAIRQGAQNSGNTIYF; cdr3_nt: TGTGCCATCAGGCAAGGGGCCCAGAACTCTGGAAACACCATATATTTT
j_call: TRBJ2-3; clone_size: .; d_call: TRBD2; v_call: TRBV10-3; cdr3_aa: CAIRETSGDTDTQYF; cdr3_nt: TGTGCCATCAGAGAGACTAGCGGGGACACAGATACGCAGTATTTT
j_call: TRBJ2-7; clone_size: .; d_call: .; v_call: TRBV30; cdr3_aa: CAWDRHPIMPYEQYF; cdr3_nt: TGTGCCTGGGATCGACACCCCATTATGCCGTACGAGCAGTACTTC
j_call: TRBJ1-6; clone_size: .; d_call: TRBD1; v_call: TRBV18; cdr3_aa: CASSQAMTGSGSPLHF; cdr3_nt: TGTGCCAGCTCGCAAGCGATGACAGGGTCGGGTTCACCCCTCCACTTT
j_call: TRBJ1-3; clone_size: .; d_call: .; v_call: TRBV5-5; cdr3_aa: CASSRRTDGNTIYF; cdr3_nt: TGTGCCAGCAGCAGAAGGACAGACGGAAACACCATATATTTT
j_call: TRBJ2-5; clone_size: .; d_call: .; v_call: TRBV9; cdr3_aa: CASSPNPGQQETQYF; cdr3_nt: TGTGCCAGCAGCCCAAACCCCGGACAGCAAGAGACCCAGTACTTC
j_call: TRBJ2-6; clone_size: .; d_call: .; v_call: TRBV6-6; cdr3_aa: CASSPPPGTAGSGANVLTF; cdr3_nt: TGTGCCAGCAGTCCCCCCCCCGGGACAGCGGGCTCTGGGGCCAACGTCCTGACTTTC
j_call: TRBJ1-2; clone_size: .; d_call: .; v_call: TRBV5-5; cdr3_aa: CASSLGGGAGGYTF; cdr3_nt: TGTGCCAGCAGCTTGGGTGGCGGGGCCGGTGGCTACACCTTC
j_call: TRBJ2-7; clone_size: .; d_call: TRBD2; v_call: TRBV2; cdr3_aa: CASTPSQQAGGVHEQYF; cdr3_nt: TGTGCCAGCACCCCTTCCCAGCAAGCGGGAGGAGTCCACGAGCAGTACTTC
j_call: TRBJ1-1; clone_size: .; d_call: .; v_call: TRBV5-4; cdr3_aa: CASSLDRIMNTEAFF; cdr3_nt: TGTGCCAGCAGCTTGGACAGGATTATGAACACTGAAGCTTTCTTT
j_call: TRBJ1-6; clone_size: .; d_call: TRBD1; v_call: TRBV14; cdr3_aa: CASRRTGDSPLHF; cdr3_nt: TGTGCCAGCAGAAGGACAGGGGATTCACCCCTCCACTTT
j_call: TRBJ1-3; clone_size: .; d_call: .; v_call: TRBV5-5; cdr3_aa: CASSFPGAGNTIYF; cdr3_nt: TGTGCCAGCAGCTTTCCCGGAGCTGGAAACACCATATATTTT
j_call: TRBJ1-6; clone_size: .; d_call: .; v_call: TRBV5-5; cdr3_aa: CASREKVRDNSPLHF; cdr3_nt: TGTGCCAGCAGGGAGAAGGTGAGGGATAATTCACCCCTCCACTTT
j_call: TRBJ2-5; clone_size: once; d_call: TRBD1; v_call: TRBV18; cdr3_aa: CASSPTGQYQTQYF; cdr3_nt: TGTGCCAGCTCACCCACGGGACAGTATCAGACCCAGTACTTC
j_call: TRBJ1-4; clone_size: .; d_call: .; v_call: TRBV28; cdr3_aa: CASRVLGGSEKLFF; cdr3_nt: TGTGCCAGCAGAGTATTAGGCGGTAGTGAAAAACTGTTTTTT
j_call: TRBJ1-4; clone_size: once; d_call: .; v_call: TRBV27; cdr3_aa: CASSFVSAGDGEKLFF; cdr3_nt: TGTGCCAGCAGTTTTGTCAGTGCAGGGGATGGGGAAAAACTGTTTTTT
j_call: TRBJ2-5; clone_size: .; d_call: .; v_call: TRBV3-1/TRBV3-2; cdr3_aa: CASSQDKGVKTQYF; cdr3_nt: TGTGCCAGCAGCCAAGACAAGGGGGTAAAGACCCAGTACTTC
j_call: TRBJ2-3; clone_size: .; d_call: TRBD1; v_call: TRBV28; cdr3_aa: CASSKRQGGTDTQYF; cdr3_nt: TGTGCCAGCAGTAAAAGACAGGGGGGCACAGATACGCAGTATTTT
j_call: TRBJ1-6; clone_size: .; d_call: .; v_call: TRBV11-2; cdr3_aa: CASSQPQNRGSSYNSPLHF; cdr3_nt: TGTGCCAGCAGCCAACCACAGAATCGCGGGTCCTCCTATAATTCACCCCTCCACTTT
j_call: TRBJ2-1; clone_size: once; d_call: TRBD1; v_call: TRBV28; cdr3_aa: CASTGQGPYNEQFF; cdr3_nt: TGTGCCAGCACCGGACAGGGACCCTACAATGAGCAGTTCTTC
j_call: TRBJ1-5; clone_size: .; d_call: TRBD1; v_call: TRBV6-5; cdr3_aa: CASSLRDRGNQPQHF; cdr3_nt: TGTGCCAGCAGTTTACGGGACAGGGGAAATCAGCCCCAGCATTTT
j_call: TRBJ1-1; clone_size: .; d_call: TRBD1; v_call: TRBV15; cdr3_aa: CATSRGGWDRGSTEAFF; cdr3_nt: TGTGCCACCAGCAGAGGAGGTTGGGACAGGGGGTCGACTGAAGCTTTCTTT
j_call: TRBJ1-1; clone_size: .; d_call: .; v_call: TRBV11-2; cdr3_aa: CASSHPGLQRTEAFF; cdr3_nt: TGTGCCAGCAGCCATCCGGGTCTCCAGAGGACTGAAGCTTTCTTT
j_call: TRBJ1-1; clone_size: few; d_call: .; v_call: TRBV5-4; cdr3_aa: CASSWGNRVEIEAFF; cdr3_nt: TGTGCCAGCAGCTGGGGGAACAGGGTCGAAATCGAAGCTTTCTTT
j_call: TRBJ2-5; clone_size: .; d_call: TRBD1; v_call: TRBV11-2; cdr3_aa: CASSSRTGDEETQYF; cdr3_nt: TGTGCCAGCAGCTCCCGAACAGGGGACGAAGAGACCCAGTACTTC
j_call: TRBJ1-1; clone_size: .; d_call: .; v_call: TRBV6-5; cdr3_aa: CASSYRPAGMPEAFF; cdr3_nt: TGTGCCAGCAGTTACAGGCCTGCAGGGATGCCTGAAGCTTTCTTT